The clone carrying this T cell receptor (beta chain) was observed a few times. Its antigen is not known. These data are taken from a study of cytomegalovirus exposure and HLA in healthy donors. Study-wide results and caveats: Sequences of the TCR beta chain were said to predict the HLA-A and HLA-B alleles of most subjects accurately. Altogether, 160 or so TCR beta chains were recorded as cytomegalovirus-associated. The authors later found TCR association rates varying by HLA locus, with DRB1 most and HLA-C fewest.

These donors, healthy bone marrow donors, were studied. With 0 bases removed from V and 0 bases from J, the gap between germline ends came to 5 bases. CDR1 is KGHSH, CDR2 LQKENI, per germline. This CDR3 region has 14 residues. 13 Jbeta primers and 60 Vbeta primers were used for the PCR. The data were produced by immunoSEQ multiplex PCR, yet TCRdb's version contains in-frame clones alone and is incomplete. The profile covers 100,000 or so clones, with 75% to 85% appearing a single time and about 2.2% taken by the ten largest. This chain joins TRBV18 and TRBJ2-5; D remains unclear. This TCR was sampled from a man in his thirties or forties in good health and CMV-seronegative. The specimen sequenced was PBMCs. The CDR3 here is CASSPPSDQETQYF. The CDR3 DNA is TGTGCCAGCTCACCACCTTCAGACCAAGAGACCCAGTACTTC. The full variable domain, with the rest looked up from reference TRBV18 and TRBJ2-5, is NAGVMQNPRHLVRRRGQEARLRCSPMKGHSHVYWYRQLPEEGLKFMVYLQKENIIDESGMPKERFSAEFPKEGPSILRIQQVVRGDSAAYFCASSPPSDQETQYFGPGTRLLVL.